This entry lists 19 T cell receptor beta chains sequenced from one sample in a study of blood T cell repertoires in COVID-19. Sequencing was performed with immunoSEQ multiplex PCR; in TCRdb, only in-frame clones are kept and a portion is missing. Counted here are more than 20,000 clones, roughly nine tenths occurring once; the ten biggest clones make up 25% to 30%. The source material was peripheral blood. These receptors were obtained from a human donor with active COVID-19. The donor label of this sample is uncertain.

The chain joins TRBV7-3 to TRBJ2-2; D gene uncertain. Germline V gene sequence: CDR1 SGHTA, CDR2 FQGTGA. The CDR3 is made up of 16 amino acids. Between the trimmed V and J ends, which lost 1 base and 0 bases, there was a span of 9 bases. The CDR3 sequence is CASSLNPPANTGELFF. The DNA of the CDR3 is TGTGCCAGCAGCTTAAATCCCCCTGCGAACACCGGGGAGCTGTTTTTT. Looking up the rest from reference TRBV7-3 and TRBJ2-2 gives the full variable domain: GAGVSQTPSNKVTEKGKYVELRCDPISGHTALYWYRQSLGQGPEFLIYFQGTGAADDSGLPNDRFFAVRPEGSVSTLKIQRTERGDSAVYLCASSLNPPANTGELFFGEGSRLTVL.

The V gene is TRBV14, the J gene TRBJ1-6; D remains ambiguous. With 1 base removed from V and 6 bases from J, the gap between germline ends came to 4 bases. The germline V gene has CDR1 SGHDN and CDR2 FVKESK. The CDR3 covers 13 residues. CDR3 nucleotides: TGTGCCAGCAGCCAAGTCTCTAATTCACCCCTCCACTTT. The encoded protein is CASSQVSNSPLHF.

V and J are TRBV7-9 and TRBJ2-3; D not resolved. This CDR3 is 17 amino acids long. Looked up from germline, CDR1 is SEHNR and CDR2 is FQNEAQ (reference sequence). Trimming pared 1 base from V and 5 bases from J, leaving 19 bases between. Here the CDR3 reads CASSLGVAAGFVDTQYF. The CDR3 DNA is TGTGCCAGCAGCTTAGGAGTGGCAGCCGGGTTCGTAGATACGCAGTATTTT.

The V and J genes are TRBV24-1 and TRBJ2-2; D ambiguous. The CDR3 consists of 16 residues. With 4 bases removed from V and 0 bases from J, the gap between germline ends came to 11 bases. CDR1 KGHDR and CDR2 SFDVKD come from the germline V gene. As DNA, the CDR3 is TGTGCCACCAGTGAAAGCACTGCCTCGAACACCGGGGAGCTGTTTTTT. It translates to CATSESTASNTGELFF.

The rearrangement uses TRBV5-1 and TRBJ2-3, with 7 nucleotides matching TRBD1. This CDR3 region has 14 residues. The germline V gene has CDR1 SGHRS and CDR2 YFSETQ. The J segment lost 8 bases and the V segment lost 4 bases, leaving 10 bases of the junction unmatched. The CDR3 here is CASSLLGQVGTQYF. The CDR3 DNA is TGCGCCAGCAGCCTGCTCGGACAGGTTGGTACGCAGTATTTT.

CDR3: CARSTPDRVVEGEQYF. The DNA of the CDR3 is TGTGCCAGAAGCACCCCGGACAGGGTAGTGGAAGGCGAGCAGTACTTC. This sequence joins TRBV5-3 and TRBJ2-7, with TRBD1 identical over 8 bases. TRBV5-3 is labeled an ORF, and its function is uncertain. The CDR3 extends over 16 amino acids. J gave up 6 bases and V 4 bases, and 15 bases lay outside the gene matches.

The table lists this clone with a count of one. CDR3 sequence reads: CASSRTSGTVGELFF. The CDR3, as DNA: TGTGCCAGCAGTCGGACTAGCGGGACGGTCGGGGAGCTGTTTTTT. The chain recombines TRBV2 with TRBJ2-2; 12 nucleotides align to TRBD2. The CDR3 is 15 amino acids. The J segment lost 7 bases and the V segment lost 5 bases, leaving 5 bases of the junction unmatched. The germline CDR1 and CDR2 sequences are SNHLY and FYNNEI. Together with reference TRBV2 and TRBJ2-2, the CDR3 gives the full variable domain: EPEVTQTPSHQVTQMGQEVILRCVPISNHLYFYWYRQILGQKVEFLVSFYNNEISEKSEIFDDQFSVERPDGSNFTLKIRSTKLEDSAMYFCASSRTSGTVGELFFGEGSRLTVL.

The count of this clone is one. The V gene is TRBV12-3 or TRBV12-4, the J gene TRBJ2-3; 7 bases fit TRBD1. V gave up 6 bases and J gave up 4 bases; unmatched junction bases: 4. The CDR3 runs 13 residues. DNA for the CDR3: TGTGCCAGCAGAACCACAGGGGCAGATACGCAGTATTTT. Translated: CASRTTGADTQYF.

The V and J genes are TRBV18 and TRBJ1-4; D is unresolved. V was clipped by 0 bases and J by 4 bases, with 9 bases between them. CDR3 length: 15 amino acids. Germline V gives CDR1 KGHSH, CDR2 LQKENI. The CDR3 nucleotides read TGTGCCAGCTCACCACCCGACACGATTAATGAAAAACTGTTTTTT. As protein: CASSPPDTINEKLFF.

CDR3 protein: CATTSGTAMAEAFF. In DNA, the CDR3 is TGTGCCACTACTTCCGGGACAGCGATGGCTGAAGCTTTCTTT. The chain has TRBV6-5 and TRBJ1-1; TRBD1 matches at 7 bases. There are 14 residues in the CDR3. The V and J ends lost 10 bases and 6 bases, in that order; junction bases with no gene match: 14. Germline CDR1 reads MNHEY; CDR2 reads SVGAGI.

This clone appeared a single time. The chain links TRBV19 to TRBJ2-3, with 10 bases lining up with TRBD2. Losses at the gene ends were 6 bases for V and 6 bases for J; bases not matched to a gene: 3. The CDR3 has 13 amino acids. Looked up from germline, CDR1 is LNHDA and CDR2 is SQIVND (reference sequence). The CDR3 sequence is CASSVTSGDTQYF. The CDR3 nucleotides are TGTGCCAGTAGCGTGACTAGCGGGGATACGCAGTATTTT. The entire variable domain, with the rest obtained from reference TRBV19 and TRBJ2-3, is as follows: DGGITQSPKYLFRKEGQNVTLSCEQNLNHDAMYWYRQDPGQGLRLIYYSQIVNDFQKGDIAEGYSVSREKKESFPLTVTSAQKNPTAFYLCASSVTSGDTQYFGPGTRLTVL.

In its sample, this clone was seen once. The V call is TRBV6-1, the J call TRBJ1-4; D possibly corresponds to TRBD1 (5 bases). The CDR3 sequence is 17 residues long. The V and J ends lost 3 bases and 8 bases respectively, with 22 bases between them. Per germline, CDR1 MNHNS and CDR2 SASEGT. The CDR3 protein is CASSDPGLAVEGEKLFF. CDR3 DNA sequence: TGTGCCAGCAGTGACCCAGGGCTGGCAGTGGAGGGGGAAAAACTGTTTTTT.

The V and J genes are TRBV30 and TRBJ2-7; 11 positions match TRBD1. After removal of 4 bases from V and 6 bases from J, the junction contained 5 bases not matched to a gene. CDR1 GTSNPN and CDR2 SVGIG come from the germline V gene (reference sequence). This CDR3 is 13 amino acids long. This CDR3 is CAWMDRGLPEQYF. The CDR3 nucleotides are TGTGCCTGGATGGACAGGGGGCTGCCCGAGCAGTACTTC.

A few counts support this clone. The chain has TRBV7-2 and TRBJ1-2, with D perhaps matching TRBD1 (6 bases). The ends were cut back, 2 bases at V and 4 bases at J, with 8 bases in the middle. This CDR3 contains 13 residues. Germline assignment: CDR1 SGHTA and CDR2 FQGNSA. The CDR3 region has the DNA TGTGCCAGCAGCTTACCAGGGGCCTATGGCTACACCTTC. Protein: CASSLPGAYGYTF.

In this sample, this clone turned up once. V gene TRBV7-9 combines with J gene TRBJ2-7; TRBD1 matches at 10 bases. The V segment lost 4 bases and the J segment 5 bases; nucleotides outside the gene matches: 5. Germline CDR1 is SEHNR and CDR2 is FQNEAQ (reference sequence). CDR3 length: 14 residues. The CDR3 region is CASSWGTGDHEQYF. As DNA, the CDR3 is TGTGCCAGCAGCTGGGGGACAGGGGACCACGAGCAGTACTTC.

The CDR3 coding sequence is TGTGCCACAGCGGGAGAGGGCTACGAGCAGTACTTC. It translates to CATAGEGYEQYF. The chain carries TRBV28 and TRBJ2-7; TRBD2 aligns across 8 bases. CDR3 length: 12 amino acids. The J segment lost 3 bases and the V segment lost 10 bases, leaving 5 bases of the junction unmatched. Germline CDR1 is MDHEN and CDR2 is SYDVKM.

V usage is TRBV6-5 and J usage is TRBJ1-1; D may be TRBD1 (5 bases). V dropped 7 bases and J dropped 5 bases, with 20 bases sitting between them. CDR3 length equals 15 residues. CDR1 is MNHEY and CDR2 is SVGAGI in the germline V gene. CDR3 sequence (DNA): TGTGCCAGCAAAATAATTGGGGCTTCGCATACTGAAGCTTTCTTT. Its protein product is CASKIIGASHTEAFF.

The chain employs TRBV29-1 and TRBJ2-7; 9 bases align to TRBD1. After removal of 5 bases from V and 5 bases from J, the junction contained 7 bases not matched to a gene. Germline CDR1 and CDR2: SQVTM and ANQGSEA. The CDR3 contains 13 residues. The CDR3 sequence is CSVLDRGKDEQYF. The CDR3 region has the DNA TGCAGCGTTCTCGACAGGGGGAAAGACGAGCAGTACTTC.

This clone occurred once. The CDR3 loop is CASSPTNTGELFF. Written as DNA, the CDR3 is TGTGCCAGCAGCCCCACGAACACCGGGGAGCTGTTTTTT. The chain employs TRBV2 and TRBJ2-2; D ambiguous. This CDR3 is built from 13 residues. The V gene's germline CDR1 is SNHLY and CDR2 FYNNEI. Trimming took off 6 bases at V and 0 bases at J, with 5 bases between the two ends.